This entry concerns a single T cell receptor (beta chain). The target antigen is unknown. Germline V gene lookup returns CDR1 SGHKS and CDR2 YYEKEE (reference sequence). Trimming stripped 9 bases from V and 2 bases from J, with 15 bases between. The CDR3 is made up of 13 amino acids. Template switching created a universal primer site, and the cDNA included unique molecular identifiers. TCRdb called the 5' RACE reads again in MiXCR, with one record for every CDR3 protein. The table has about 720,000 distinct CDR3 sequences, around 8.6% seen once. The data are from a study of identical twins. General study results and limits: Compared with models, monozygotic twins showed more out-of-frame TCR alpha sharing.

This sample was also put to use in a study of yellow fever vaccine responses in identical twins. That work states: Vaccine-induced T cell responses in twins were reportedly observed to appear partly convergent, partly personalized.

The chain couples TRBV5-5 to TRBJ2-7, with a weak D call TRBD1 (6 bases). The source of this sequence is a young woman in good health. Sequencing was carried out using PBMCs. DNA of the CDR3: TGTGCCATGAGCCCTGACAGGCCCTACGAGCAGTACTTC. The encoded protein is CAMSPDRPYEQYF.